The clone carrying this TCR beta chain was recorded at least ten times. Trimming at V came to 7 bases and at J to 0 bases, leaving 6 bases not matched to a gene. The CDR3 runs to 15 residues. Germline CDR1 is KGHDR and CDR2 is SFDVKD. The sample belongs to a study of regulatory T cells in long-lasting Graves disease. Study-level background: Positivity for TSH receptor antibodies plus over 5 years of antithyroid drugs meant persistent Graves' disease.

Stated time point: persistent/refractory GD, antithyroid drugs over 5 years with positive TRAb. The authors made the TCR library using RNA they extracted from PBMCs. Per American Thyroid Association guidelines, Graves' disease was diagnosed. In building TCR beta libraries, iRepertoire HTBI primers were used together with Arm-PCR of CDR3 regions. TCRdb processed the multiplex PCR reads anew with MiXCR; each CDR3 protein has one entry. The data hold around 450,000 distinct CDR3 sequences, with 20% to 25% observed a single time. This chain links TRBV24-1 with TRBJ2-7; 9 bases map to TRBD1. The sample in question was peripheral blood mononuclear cells (PBMCs), obtained when the disease was refractory, from a patient treated with antithyroid drugs. The TCR comes from a female donor with Graves disease. CDR3 bases: TGTGCCACCAGCGAGGGGACAGGGAACTCCTACGAGCAGTACTTC. This sequence encodes CATSEGTGNSYEQYF.